One sample yielded the 15 T cell receptor beta chains listed below, sequenced in a study of blood T cells in healthy people across ages (dated by TCRdb to between 2015 and 2016). The receptor library was made with 5' RACE. Sequencing was performed on an Illumina HiSeq 2500. A second about 7 to 12 cycle PCR used a sample-barcoded 5' primer and a J-beta primer mix. TCRdb's own reprocessing of the public reads used fastp at Q25 and MiXCR and kept productive beta chains. Each entry is one CDR3 protein sequence, shown with its most common DNA and genes. Present in this sample are just over 800,000 distinct CDR3 sequences, 60% to 80% of which were seen just once. Clones ranked in the top ten supply around a quarter of the sample. Specimen: blood. Receptor source: a man between 25 and 39 years old in good health.

This clonotype was counted once. The J gene is TRBJ2-4, the V gene TRBV2, with 8 positions matching TRBD1. Germline lookup yields CDR1 SNHLY and CDR2 FYNNEI. CDR3 size: 14 residues. The trim removed 5 bases at V and 13 bases at J, leaving 13 bases unmatched. CDR3 sequence (DNA): TGTGCCAGCAGTATTGACAGGGGTGGATGGGAGCAGTACTTC. It is translated as CASSIDRGGWEQYF.

This clonotype was found a few times. This chain links TRBV11-2 with TRBJ2-1, with D possibly matching TRBD1 (6 bases). Trimming removed 5 bases at V and 1 base at J, with 12 bases between. Germline CDR1 SGHAT, CDR2 FQNNGV. This CDR3 comprises 15 residues. This CDR3 is CASSPQGTSYNEQFF. The CDR3, as DNA: TGTGCCAGCAGCCCACAGGGTACGTCCTACAATGAGCAGTTCTTC. Full variable domain (remainder filled in from reference TRBV11-2 and TRBJ2-1): EAGVAQSPRYKIIEKRQSVAFWCNPISGHATLYWYQQILGQGPKLLIQFQNNGVVDDSQLPKDRFSAERLKGVDSTLKIQPAKLEDSAVYLCASSPQGTSYNEQFFGPGTRLTVL.

The V call is TRBV12-3 or TRBV12-4, the J call TRBJ2-2; TRBD1 matches at 8 bases. After removal of 6 bases from V and 6 bases from J, the junction contained 9 bases not matched to a gene. CDR3 size: 15 residues. Here the CDR3 DNA reads TGTGCCAGCAGGGCGGACAGGGAAGTAGCCGGGGAGCTGTTTTTT. Translation: CASRADREVAGELFF.

This clonotype was seen once. The chain couples TRBV27 to TRBJ2-3; D might be TRBD1 (7 bases). Per the germline V gene, CDR1 is MNHEY and CDR2 is SMNVEV (reference sequence). This CDR3 has 16 residues. V was cut by 3 bases and J by 3 bases, with 16 bases left in between. The CDR3 loop reads CASSFSRQGGTDTQYF. Here the CDR3 DNA reads TGTGCCAGCAGTTTTAGCCGGCAGGGGGGAACAGATACGCAGTATTTT.

The rearrangement links TRBV20-1 to TRBJ2-5; 10 bases agree with TRBD1. V shed 3 bases and J 5 bases; nucleotides not matched to a gene: 9. The CDR3 covers 15 residues. CDR1 is DFQATT, CDR2 SNEGSKA, per germline (reference sequence). The CDR3 is CSASPAGTGAETQYF. For the CDR3, the DNA is TGCAGTGCTAGTCCTGCCGGGACAGGGGCCGAGACCCAGTACTTC.

The rearrangement links TRBV20-1 to TRBJ2-5; 7 nucleotides align to TRBD1. The CDR3 loop spans 15 amino acids. Germline CDR1 and CDR2: DFQATT and SNEGSKA (reference sequence). V gave up 5 bases and J gave up 0 bases; unmatched junction bases: 9. CDR3 in DNA: TGCAGTGCTTATAGACATGACAGGGACCAAGAGACCCAGTACTTC. It encodes CSAYRHDRDQETQYF.

This sequence joins TRBV9 and TRBJ1-6; D unclear. Trimming removed 1 base at V and 4 bases at J, with 6 bases between. The CDR3 contains 14 residues. The germline V gene has CDR1 SGDLS and CDR2 YYNGEE. The CDR3 loop is CASSVLGYNSPLHF. CDR3 nucleotides: TGTGCCAGCAGCGTACTGGGATATAATTCACCCCTCCACTTT.

J is TRBJ2-1 and V is TRBV20-1; TRBD1 matches at 8 bases. With 0 bases clipped from V and 8 bases from J, the junction kept 9 bases outside the gene matches. Per the germline V gene, CDR1 is DFQATT and CDR2 is SNEGSKA (reference sequence). CDR3 length equals 15 residues. The CDR3: CSARDQDRVLHEQFF. The CDR3 DNA is TGCAGTGCTAGAGATCAGGACAGGGTCTTACATGAGCAGTTCTTC.

The gene calls are TRBV7-9 and TRBJ1-5; 7 positions match TRBD1. The CDR3 totals 15 residues. Germline V gene sequence: CDR1 SEHNR, CDR2 FQNEAQ (reference sequence). Losses at the gene ends were 4 bases for V and 3 bases for J; bases not matched to a gene: 6. For the CDR3, the DNA is TGTGCCAGCAGCTCCGCGGGACAGAACAATCAGCCCCAGCATTTT. This encodes CASSSAGQNNQPQHF.

The chain uses TRBV29-1 and TRBJ1-1; D gene ambiguous. Germline V gives CDR1 SQVTM, CDR2 ANQGSEA. This CDR3 contains 13 residues. V was clipped by 6 bases and J by 6 bases, with 17 bases between them. The CDR3 nucleotides are TGCAGCGTCCCTGAGTGGGGAGTACCTGAAGCTTTCTTT. The encoded protein is CSVPEWGVPEAFF.

The chain links TRBV24-1 to TRBJ1-5; a possible D gene is TRBD1 (5 bases). Germline V lookup: CDR1 KGHDR, CDR2 SFDVKD. The V and J ends lost 5 bases and 3 bases respectively, with 13 bases between them. The CDR3 totals 15 residues. Written as DNA, the CDR3 is TGTGCCACCAGTGCGGGCGGTGGGGCCAATCAGCCCCAGCATTTT. Protein sequence: CATSAGGGANQPQHF.

This chain links TRBV29-1 with TRBJ2-7; either TRBD1 or TRBD2 may fit D (6 bases each). Germline V CDR1 and CDR2: SQVTM, ANQGSEA. The ends were cut back, 0 bases at V and 2 bases at J, with 17 bases in the middle. The CDR3 runs to 16 residues. This CDR3 is CSVEDPGASSPYEQYF. CDR3 bases: TGCAGCGTTGAAGATCCGGGGGCTAGCTCCCCCTACGAGCAGTACTTC.

This clonotype was seen a handful of times. The chain uses TRBV5-1 and TRBJ2-1, with TRBD2 matching over 9 bases. The CDR3 is 14 residues long. Germline assignment: CDR1 SGHRS and CDR2 YFSETQ. V was pared by 5 bases and J by 7 bases, with 7 bases of the junction left unmatched. CDR3 loop: CASRPSGEPNEQFF. The CDR3 DNA reads TGCGCCAGCAGACCTAGCGGGGAGCCAAATGAGCAGTTCTTC.

This clonotype was found once. The chain is built from TRBV28 and TRBJ2-1; no reliable D call. Germline CDR1 and CDR2: MDHEN and SYDVKM. Trimming took off 8 bases at V and 5 bases at J, with 13 bases between the two ends. The CDR3 consists of 13 residues. The CDR3 region is CASYTPGHNEQFF. The CDR3 region has the DNA TGTGCCAGCTATACCCCAGGACACAATGAGCAGTTCTTC.

This clonotype turned up a few times. The CDR3 protein is CASSFTTDDLEKLFF. CDR3 coding DNA: TGCGCCAGCAGCTTTACGACAGACGATCTTGAAAAACTGTTTTTT. This sequence joins TRBV5-1 and TRBJ1-4; D may be TRBD1 (5 bases). Trimming cost V 2 bases and J 7 bases, with 15 bases left between them. The CDR3 consists of 15 residues. CDR1 SGHRS and CDR2 YFSETQ come from the germline V gene. The entire variable domain, with the rest obtained from reference TRBV5-1 and TRBJ1-4, is as follows: KAGVTQTPRYLIKTRGQQVTLSCSPISGHRSVSWYQQTPGQGLQFLFEYFSETQRNKGNFPGRFSGRQFSNSRSEMNVSTLELGDSALYLCASSFTTDDLEKLFFGSGTQLSVL.